Sequencing of this T cell receptor beta chain was carried out in a study of blood T cell repertoires in COVID-19. Generated by immunoSEQ multiplex PCR, the TCRdb table keeps only in-frame clones and is missing some. The table lists around 300,000 clones, nearly 90% of them singletons, with around 0.98% in the top ten. Seattle-derived patients entered the study during active infection and were followed longitudinally. Germline trimming cut 6 bases from V and 4 bases from J; bases unmatched to any gene: 5. This CDR3 is 14 amino acids long. In germline, CDR1 is MNHEY, CDR2 SMNVEV (reference sequence). The rearrangement links TRBV27 to TRBJ1-4; 7 bases match TRBD1. Sequences were obtained from peripheral blood. The TCR was taken from a woman between 35 and 50 years old with COVID-19, enrolled during active disease. The CDR3 DNA is TGTGCCAGCAGACTGACAGGGTTTAATGAAAAACTGTTTTTT. Amino acid sequence: CASRLTGFNEKLFF. The variable domain in full, with the rest retrieved from reference TRBV27 and TRBJ1-4, is EAQVTQNPRYLITVTGKKLTVTCSQNMNHEYMSWYRQDPGLGLRQIYYSMNVEVTDKGDVPEGYKVSRKEKRNFPLILESPSPNQTSLYFCASRLTGFNEKLFFGSGTQLSVL.